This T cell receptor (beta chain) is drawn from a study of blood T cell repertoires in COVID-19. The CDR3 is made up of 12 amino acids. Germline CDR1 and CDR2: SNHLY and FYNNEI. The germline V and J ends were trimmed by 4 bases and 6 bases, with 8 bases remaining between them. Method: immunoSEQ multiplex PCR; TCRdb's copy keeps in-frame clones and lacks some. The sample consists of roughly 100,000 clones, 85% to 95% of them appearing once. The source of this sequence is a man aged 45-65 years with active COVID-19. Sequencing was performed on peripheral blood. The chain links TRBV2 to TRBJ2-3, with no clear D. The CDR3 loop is CASSAYTDTQYF. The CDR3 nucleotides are TGTGCCAGCAGTGCTTACACGGATACGCAGTATTTT.